These T cell receptor beta chains were read from a single sample in a study of blood T cell repertoires in COVID-19. TCRdb keeps only in-frame clones here, not all; method: immunoSEQ multiplex PCR. Of roughly 200,000 clones in the sample, roughly 85% were seen once. Material for sequencing was peripheral blood. These receptors all come from an elderly woman with acute or convalescent COVID-19. Each CDR3 is given without its conserved first and last residue. The D gene is left open where the match is weak. Size is omitted from some rows. Given values are once, few, many or a class for expanded clones.

>TRBJ2-3|NA|TRBD2|TRBV11-2
ASSQLPSGRPSTDTQY
>TRBJ2-2|NA|NA|TRBV7-3
ASSPNREYGELF
>TRBJ2-7|NA|TRBD1|TRBV29-1
SVVGTGGLYEQY
>TRBJ2-6|NA|NA|TRBV7-9
ASSLIQGSGANVLT
>TRBJ2-7|NA|TRBD1|TRBV12-3/TRBV12-4
ASSPDRVEQY
>TRBJ2-5|NA|NA|TRBV7-8
ASNRLSIETQY
>TRBJ1-3|NA|NA|TRBV27
ASSPFSGNTIY
>TRBJ1-2|NA|NA|TRBV7-8
ASSSRGAYGYT
>TRBJ2-7|NA|TRBD1|TRBV5-1
ASSLGTGVSYEQY
>TRBJ1-6|NA|NA|TRBV18
ASSPFTESSYNSPLH
>TRBJ2-3|NA|TRBD2|TRBV2
ANTGEGLPTDTQY
>TRBJ1-5|NA|NA|TRBV7-2
ASSLVAGTTNQPQH
>TRBJ2-3|NA|NA|TRBV5-4
ASSPRGERDTQY
>TRBJ1-6|NA|NA|TRBV7-6
ASSPQGGGSYSPLH
>NA|NA|NA|TRBV6-6
ASRDGQTNYEQY
>TRBJ2-1|NA|NA|TRBV11-3
ASSDSSYNEQF
>TRBJ1-1|NA|NA|TRBV7-9
ASSFMGADTEAF
>TRBJ1-5|few|NA|TRBV18
ASSRDGDQPQH
>TRBJ1-1|NA|NA|TRBV6-1
ASSESYREAF
>TRBJ1-5|NA|NA|TRBV6-2/TRBV6-3
ASSLTLGGGRDQPQH
>TRBJ1-2|NA|NA|TRBV5-6
ASSLNPGFLNYGYT
>TRBJ2-3|NA|TRBD2|TRBV10-1
ASTAGGLGDTQY
>TRBJ2-1|NA|TRBD1|TRBV19
ASSILTGGYNEQF
>TRBJ2-1|NA|NA|TRBV24-1
ATSDSGAGESRQF